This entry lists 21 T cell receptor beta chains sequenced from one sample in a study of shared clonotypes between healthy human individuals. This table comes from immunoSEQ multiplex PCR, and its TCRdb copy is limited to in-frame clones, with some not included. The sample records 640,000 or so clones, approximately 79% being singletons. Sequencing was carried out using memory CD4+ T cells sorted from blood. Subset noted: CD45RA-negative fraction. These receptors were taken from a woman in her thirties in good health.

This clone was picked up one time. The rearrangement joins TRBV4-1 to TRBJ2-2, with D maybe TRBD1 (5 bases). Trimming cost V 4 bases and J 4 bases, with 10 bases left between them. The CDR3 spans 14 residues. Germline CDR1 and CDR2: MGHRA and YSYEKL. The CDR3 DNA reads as TGCGCCAGCAGCCCAGGACACCTCACCGGGGAGCTGTTTTTT. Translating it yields CASSPGHLTGELFF.

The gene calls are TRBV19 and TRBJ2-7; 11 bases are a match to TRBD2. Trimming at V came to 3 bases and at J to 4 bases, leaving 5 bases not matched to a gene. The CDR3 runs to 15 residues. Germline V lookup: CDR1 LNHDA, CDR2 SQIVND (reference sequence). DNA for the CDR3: TGTGCCAGTAGTATTTGGGGGACTAGCGGATACGAGCAGTACTTC. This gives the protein CASSIWGTSGYEQYF.

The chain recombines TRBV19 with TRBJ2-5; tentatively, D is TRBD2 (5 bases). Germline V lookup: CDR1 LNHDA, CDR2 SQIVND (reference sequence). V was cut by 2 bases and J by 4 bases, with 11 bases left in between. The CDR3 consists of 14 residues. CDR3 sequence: CASSIRRIGETQYF. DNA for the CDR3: TGTGCCAGTAGTATACGGAGGATTGGAGAGACCCAGTACTTC.

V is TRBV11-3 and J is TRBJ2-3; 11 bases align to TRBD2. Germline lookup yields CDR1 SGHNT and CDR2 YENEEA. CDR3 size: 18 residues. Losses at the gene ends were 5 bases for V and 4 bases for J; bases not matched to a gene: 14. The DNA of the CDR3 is TGTGCCAGCAGCCTCACGACATTAGCGGGAGGGCCCCCAGATACGCAGTATTTT. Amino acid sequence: CASSLTTLAGGPPDTQYF.

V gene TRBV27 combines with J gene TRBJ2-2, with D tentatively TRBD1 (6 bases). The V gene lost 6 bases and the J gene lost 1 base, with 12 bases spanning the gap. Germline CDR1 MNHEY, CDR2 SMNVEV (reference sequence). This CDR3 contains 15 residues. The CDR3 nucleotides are TGTGCCAGCAGCTTCGACAGGAAGAACACCGGGGAGCTGTTTTTT. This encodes CASSFDRKNTGELFF.

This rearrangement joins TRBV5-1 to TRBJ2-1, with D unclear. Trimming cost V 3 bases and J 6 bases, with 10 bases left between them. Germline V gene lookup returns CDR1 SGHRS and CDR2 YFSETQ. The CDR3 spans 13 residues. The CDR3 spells CASSSDWGNEQFF. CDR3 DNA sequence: TGCGCCAGCAGCTCTGACTGGGGCAATGAGCAGTTCTTC.

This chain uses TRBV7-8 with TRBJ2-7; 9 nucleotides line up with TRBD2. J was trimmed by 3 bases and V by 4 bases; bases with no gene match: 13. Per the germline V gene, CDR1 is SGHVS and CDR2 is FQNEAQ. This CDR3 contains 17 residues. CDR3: CASSSGGGSSGVYEQYF. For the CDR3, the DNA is TGTGCCAGCAGCTCAGGTGGGGGTTCTAGCGGGGTCTACGAGCAGTACTTC.

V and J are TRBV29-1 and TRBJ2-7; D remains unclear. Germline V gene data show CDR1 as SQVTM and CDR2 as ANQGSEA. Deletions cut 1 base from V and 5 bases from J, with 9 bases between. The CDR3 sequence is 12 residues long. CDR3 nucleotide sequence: TGCAGCGTTGAAGGGTTAAGTAACGAGCAGTACTTC. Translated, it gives CSVEGLSNEQYF.

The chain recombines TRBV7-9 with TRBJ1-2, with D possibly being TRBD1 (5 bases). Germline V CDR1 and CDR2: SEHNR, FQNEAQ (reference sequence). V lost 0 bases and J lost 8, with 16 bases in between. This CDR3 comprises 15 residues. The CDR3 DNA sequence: TGTGCCAGCAGCTTAGCCGTGGGCAGGGTAGGCGGCTACACCTTC. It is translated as CASSLAVGRVGGYTF.

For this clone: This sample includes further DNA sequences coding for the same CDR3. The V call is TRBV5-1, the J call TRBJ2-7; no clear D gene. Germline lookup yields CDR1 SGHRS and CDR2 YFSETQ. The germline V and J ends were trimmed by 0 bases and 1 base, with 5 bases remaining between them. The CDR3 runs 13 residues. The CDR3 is CASSLVGSYEQYF. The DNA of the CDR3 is TGCGCCAGCAGCTTGGTGGGTTCCTACGAGCAGTACTTC.

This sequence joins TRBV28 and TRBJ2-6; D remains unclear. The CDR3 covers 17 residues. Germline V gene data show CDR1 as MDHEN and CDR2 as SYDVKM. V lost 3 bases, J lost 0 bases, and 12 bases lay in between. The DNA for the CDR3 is TGTGCCAGCAGTTTTTTAGGTTTTACCTCTGGGGCCAACGTCCTGACTTTC. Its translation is CASSFLGFTSGANVLTF.

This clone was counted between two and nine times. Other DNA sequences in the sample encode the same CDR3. CDR3 in DNA: TGTGCCAGCTCACGGGATAGCTCCTACAATGAGCAGTTCTTC. It specifies CASSRDSSYNEQFF. The chain has TRBV18 and TRBJ2-1; D gene unclear. V was pared by 4 bases and J by 0 bases, with 7 bases between. The CDR3 covers 14 residues. Germline V gene lookup returns CDR1 KGHSH and CDR2 LQKENI.

The CDR3 region is CASSLGLQVNEKLFF. The CDR3 DNA sequence: TGTGCCAGCAGCTTAGGGTTACAGGTTAATGAAAAACTGTTTTTT. V is TRBV4-2 and J is TRBJ1-4; a weak D match, TRBD1 (5 bases). Germline-derived CDR1 and CDR2 are LGHNA and YNFKEQ. This CDR3 spans 15 amino acids. The V and J ends lost 5 bases and 4 bases respectively, with 14 bases between them.

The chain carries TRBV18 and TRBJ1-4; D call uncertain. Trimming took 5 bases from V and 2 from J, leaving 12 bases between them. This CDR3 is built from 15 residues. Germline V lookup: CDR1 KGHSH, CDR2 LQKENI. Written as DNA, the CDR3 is TGTGCCAGCTCATACGTAGCGGAGACTAATGAAAAACTGTTTTTT. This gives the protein CASSYVAETNEKLFF.

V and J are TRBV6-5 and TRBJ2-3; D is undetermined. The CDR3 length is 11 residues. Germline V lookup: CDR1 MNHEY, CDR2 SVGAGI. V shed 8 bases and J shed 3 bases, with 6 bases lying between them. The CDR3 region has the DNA TGTGCCAGCTCTAGGACAGATACGCAGTATTTT. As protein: CASSRTDTQYF.

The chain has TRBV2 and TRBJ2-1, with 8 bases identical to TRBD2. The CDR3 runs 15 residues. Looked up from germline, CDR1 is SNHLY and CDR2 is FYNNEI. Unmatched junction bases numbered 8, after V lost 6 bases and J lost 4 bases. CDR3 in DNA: TGTGCCAGCAGGGGACTAGGCGAACCATACAATGAGCAGTTCTTC. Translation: CASRGLGEPYNEQFF.

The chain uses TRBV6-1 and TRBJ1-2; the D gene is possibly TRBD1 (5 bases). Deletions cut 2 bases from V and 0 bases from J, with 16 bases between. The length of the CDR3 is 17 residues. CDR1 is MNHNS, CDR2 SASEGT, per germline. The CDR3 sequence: CASSESGVTASNYGYTF. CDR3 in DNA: TGTGCCAGCAGTGAAAGTGGAGTGACAGCCTCTAACTATGGCTACACCTTC.

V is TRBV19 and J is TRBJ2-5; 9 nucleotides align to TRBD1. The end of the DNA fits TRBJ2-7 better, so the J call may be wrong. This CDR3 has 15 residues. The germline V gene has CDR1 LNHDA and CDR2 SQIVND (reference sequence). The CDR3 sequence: CASSKPGQGADEQYF. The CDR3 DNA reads TGTGCCAGTAGTAAACCGGGACAGGGAGCCGACGAGCAGTACTTC.

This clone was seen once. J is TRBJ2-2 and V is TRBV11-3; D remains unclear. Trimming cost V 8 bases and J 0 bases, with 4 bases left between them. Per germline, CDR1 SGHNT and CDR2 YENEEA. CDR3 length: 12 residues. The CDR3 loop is CASVSNTGELFF. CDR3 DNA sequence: TGTGCCAGCGTCTCGAACACCGGGGAGCTGTTTTTT.

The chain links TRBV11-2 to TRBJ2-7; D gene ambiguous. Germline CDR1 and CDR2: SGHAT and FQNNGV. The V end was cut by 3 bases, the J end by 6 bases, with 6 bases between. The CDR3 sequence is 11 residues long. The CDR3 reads CASSFKGEQYF. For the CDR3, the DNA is TGTGCCAGCAGCTTCAAGGGCGAGCAGTACTTC.

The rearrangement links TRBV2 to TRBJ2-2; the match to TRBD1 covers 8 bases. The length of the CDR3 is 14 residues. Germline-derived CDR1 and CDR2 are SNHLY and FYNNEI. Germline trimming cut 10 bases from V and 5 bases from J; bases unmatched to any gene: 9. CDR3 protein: CANKDRESTGELFF. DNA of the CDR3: TGTGCCAACAAGGACAGGGAAAGTACCGGGGAGCTGTTTTTT.